This T cell receptor (beta chain) was recorded in a study of T-cell memory formation after mild COVID-19. Turning to the study itself: Each donor largely had its own TCR clusters.

This clonotype occurred a few times. Its target is not known. It was 5'RACE with constant-segment primers that produced the TCR alpha and TCR beta cDNA libraries, which carried sample barcodes and UMIs. MiXCR, run by TCRdb on the 5' RACE reads, gives a single entry per CDR3 protein. The sample lists 70,000 to 100,000 distinct CDR3 sequences, about 15% occurring once. General study findings and limits: The pre-infection memory compartment contained some responding clones, suggesting cross-reactive memory joined.

Specimen: PBMCs or a T cell subset sorted from them (not recorded which). The sequence was collected from a young man who had mild COVID-19 (a few samples of this study predate the infection). Cell type and time point are not known.

CDR3 nucleotide sequence: TGTGCCAGCAGCTCCCTCGGACTCTCAAATGAGCAGTTCTTC. This gives the protein CASSSLGLSNEQFF. The rearrangement uses TRBV7-8 and TRBJ2-1, with D tentatively TRBD2 (5 bases). CDR1 is SGHVS and CDR2 is FQNEAQ in the germline V gene. The V end lost 4 bases, the J end lost 7 bases, and 14 bases lay between the germline ends. The CDR3 runs 14 residues.